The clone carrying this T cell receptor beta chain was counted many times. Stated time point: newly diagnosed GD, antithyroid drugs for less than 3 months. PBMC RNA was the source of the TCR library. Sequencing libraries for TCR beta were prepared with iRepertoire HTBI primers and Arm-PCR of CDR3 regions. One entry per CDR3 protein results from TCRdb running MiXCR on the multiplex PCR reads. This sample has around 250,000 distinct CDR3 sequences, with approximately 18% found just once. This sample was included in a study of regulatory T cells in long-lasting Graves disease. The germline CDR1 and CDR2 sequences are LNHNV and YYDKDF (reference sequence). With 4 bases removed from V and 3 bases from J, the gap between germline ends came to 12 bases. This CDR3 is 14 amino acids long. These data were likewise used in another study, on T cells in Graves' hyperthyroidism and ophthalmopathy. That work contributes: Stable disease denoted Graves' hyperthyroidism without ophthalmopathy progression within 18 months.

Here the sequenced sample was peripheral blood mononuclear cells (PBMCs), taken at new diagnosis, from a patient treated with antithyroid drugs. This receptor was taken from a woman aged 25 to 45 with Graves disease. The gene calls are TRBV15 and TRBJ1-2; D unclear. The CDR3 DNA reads TGTGCCACCAGCACCACGGACCTCGACTATGGCTACACCTTC. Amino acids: CATSTTDLDYGYTF.